This entry lists 2 T cell receptor beta chains sequenced from one sample in a study of cytomegalovirus exposure and HLA in healthy donors. The study ran its PCR with 60 Vbeta and 13 Jbeta primers. Repertoires were generated with immunoSEQ multiplex PCR, while TCRdb's copy carries only in-frame clones and drops some. The sample has approximately 70,000 clones, roughly 74% seen once. Sequencing was performed on PBMCs. Receptor source: a woman in her twenties or thirties in good health and CMV-seropositive.

The chain combines TRBV7-2 with TRBJ2-7, with 8 bases identical to TRBD2. The CDR3 is 13 amino acids. With 5 bases clipped from V and 4 bases from J, the junction kept 4 bases outside the gene matches. Per the germline V gene, CDR1 is SGHTA and CDR2 is FQGNSA. CDR3 DNA sequence: TGTGCCAGCAGCACGGCGGGGGGTTACGAGCAGTACTTC. This encodes CASSTAGGYEQYF.

This rearrangement joins TRBV7-9 to TRBJ2-6; D unclear. V was shortened by 7 bases and J by 4 bases, with 8 bases between the two germline ends. Germline V gene data show CDR1 as SEHNR and CDR2 as FQNEAQ (reference sequence). This CDR3 has 13 amino acids. The CDR3 coding sequence is TGTGCCAGCATCCTGTCGGGGGCCAACGTCCTGACTTTC. It translates to CASILSGANVLTF.